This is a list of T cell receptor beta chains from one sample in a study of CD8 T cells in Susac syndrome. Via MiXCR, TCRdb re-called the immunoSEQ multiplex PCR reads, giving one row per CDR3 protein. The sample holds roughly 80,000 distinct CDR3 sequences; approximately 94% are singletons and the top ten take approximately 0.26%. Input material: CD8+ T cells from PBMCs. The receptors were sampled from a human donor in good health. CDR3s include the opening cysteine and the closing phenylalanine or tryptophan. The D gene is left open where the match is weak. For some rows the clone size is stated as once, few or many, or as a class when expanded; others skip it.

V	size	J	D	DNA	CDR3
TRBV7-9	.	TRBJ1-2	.	TGTGCCAGCAGCCTCTCTTCACGTGGCTACACCTTC	CASSLSSRGYTF
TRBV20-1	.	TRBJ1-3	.	TGCAGTGCTAGGCCGGTCGGTAGATCTGGAAACACCATATATTTT	CSARPVGRSGNTIYF
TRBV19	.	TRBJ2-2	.	TGTGCCAGTTGGACCGAAACCGGGGAGCTGTTTTTT	CASWTETGELFF
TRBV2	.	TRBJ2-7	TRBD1	TGTGCCAGCAGCCAAGAGACAGGGCCGGGCGAGCAGTACTTC	CASSQETGPGEQYF
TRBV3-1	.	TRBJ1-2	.	TGTGCCAGCAGCCAAGATAGGAGGTCCGCTAACTATGGCTACACCTTC	CASSQDRRSANYGYTF
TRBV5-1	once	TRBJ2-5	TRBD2	TGCGCCAGCAGCTTGGGGCTAGCGGGAGTAAAAGAGACCCAGTACTTC	CASSLGLAGVKETQYF
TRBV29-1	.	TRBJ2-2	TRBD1	TGCAGCGTTGTTGGGACAGGGCCCACCGGGGAGCTGTTTTTT	CSVVGTGPTGELFF
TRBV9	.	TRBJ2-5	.	TGTGCCAGCAGCGGTCGACTAGAGTTACAAGAGACCCAGTACTTC	CASSGRLELQETQYF
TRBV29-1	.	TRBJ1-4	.	TGCAGCGTTGCAGGCACGAATGAAAAACTGTTTTTT	CSVAGTNEKLFF
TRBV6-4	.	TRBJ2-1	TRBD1	TGTGCCAGCAGTGATCATTTAATCGACAGGGCAAGATACAATGAGCAGTTCTTC	CASSDHLIDRARYNEQFF
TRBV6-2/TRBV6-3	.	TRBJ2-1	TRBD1	TGTGCCAGCATTGGACCCAAAGTACAGGGGTCTCACAATGAGCAGTTCTTC	CASIGPKVQGSHNEQFF
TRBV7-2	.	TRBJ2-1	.	TGTGCCAGCACCCCTCAGGGAGTTGAGCAGTTCTTC	CASTPQGVEQFF
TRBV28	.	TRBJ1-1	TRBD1	TGTGCCAGCAGTTTTCCCAGGACAGGGGTGACTGAAGCTTTCTTT	CASSFPRTGVTEAFF
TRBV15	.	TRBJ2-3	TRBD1	TGTGCCACCAGCAGATCCACGCTAACAGGGGTAGGGGGCGATACGCAGTATTTT	CATSRSTLTGVGGDTQYF
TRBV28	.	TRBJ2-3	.	TGTGCCAGCAGTTTACGGGGCCTCAGCACAGATACGCAGTATTTT	CASSLRGLSTDTQYF
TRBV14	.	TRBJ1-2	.	TGTGCCAGCAGCCCGTGGGGGGGGCGCGACTATGGCTACACCTTC	CASSPWGGRDYGYTF
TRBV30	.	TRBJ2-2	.	TGTGCCTGGGGGGTAGGGGTCACCGGGGAGCTGTTTTTT	CAWGVGVTGELFF
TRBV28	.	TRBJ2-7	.	TGTGCCAGCAGTTTTTCGGCCGAGCAGTACTTC	CASSFSAEQYF
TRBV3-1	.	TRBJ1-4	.	TGTGCCAGCAGCCAAGATGGCAGGGAATCAACTAATGAAAAACTGTTTTTT	CASSQDGRESTNEKLFF
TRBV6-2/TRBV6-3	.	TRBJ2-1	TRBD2	TGTGCCAGCAGTTACCTAGCGGGGGTACTGGGCAATGAGCAGTTCTTC	CASSYLAGVLGNEQFF
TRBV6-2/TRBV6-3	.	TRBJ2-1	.	TGTGCCAGCAGTTACTCCCCGGGGAGCTCCTACAATGAGCAGTTCTTC	CASSYSPGSSYNEQFF
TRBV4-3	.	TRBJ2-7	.	TGCGCCAGCAGCCAAGACGCGCACACCACCTACGAGCAGTACTTC	CASSQDAHTTYEQYF
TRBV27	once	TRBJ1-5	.	TGTGCCAGCAGTTTGGAAGGGTTTGGGCAGCCCCAGCATTTT	CASSLEGFGQPQHF
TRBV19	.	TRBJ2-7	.	TGTGCCAGTAGCACCTCCGGGACACCGTACGAGCAGTACTTC	CASSTSGTPYEQYF
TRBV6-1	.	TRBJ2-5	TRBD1	TGTGCCAGGGGGACAGGGGATAGAGAGACCCAGTACTTC	CARGTGDRETQYF
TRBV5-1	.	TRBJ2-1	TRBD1	TGCGCCAGCAGCTGGGGGGACAGGGGTTACAATGAGCAGTTCTTC	CASSWGDRGYNEQFF
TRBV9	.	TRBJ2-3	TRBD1	TGTGCCAGCAGCGGCCGCTTTTCGGACAGGGACACAGATACGCAGTATTTT	CASSGRFSDRDTDTQYF
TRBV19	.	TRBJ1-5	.	TGTGCCAGTAGTATCTCCGGTCAGCCCCAGCATTTT	CASSISGQPQHF
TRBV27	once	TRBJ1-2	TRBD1	TGTGCCAGCAGTCCGAACCGCGGACAGGGGTACTATGGCTACACCTTC	CASSPNRGQGYYGYTF
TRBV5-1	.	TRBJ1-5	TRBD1	TGCGCCAGCAGCATCGGGACAGGGGCCAATCAGCCCCAGCATTTT	CASSIGTGANQPQHF
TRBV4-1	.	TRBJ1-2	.	TGCGCCAGCAGCCAAGCGGGACTATCCTATGGCTACACCTTC	CASSQAGLSYGYTF
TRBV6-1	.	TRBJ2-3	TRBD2	TGTGCCAGCAGGACCCTAATGGGACTAGCGGGGGAAGATACGCAGTATTTT	CASRTLMGLAGEDTQYF
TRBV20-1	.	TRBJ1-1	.	TGCAGTGCTAGAGATGGTGGGGCGACCTTGTTATTT	CSARDGGATLLF
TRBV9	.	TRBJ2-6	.	TGTGCCAGCAGCGTAGTAGCCCCTGAGGGCTCTGGGGCCAACGTCCTGACTTTC	CASSVVAPEGSGANVLTF
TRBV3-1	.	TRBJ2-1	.	TGTGCCAGCAGCCAAGTGAACAATGAGCAGTTCTTC	CASSQVNNEQFF
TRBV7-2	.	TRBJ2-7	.	TGTGCCACTAGGGGGGGGCCCTCCTACGAGCAGTACTTC	CATRGGPSYEQYF
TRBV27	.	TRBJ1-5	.	TGTGCCAGCAGTTTCGCCGGGGCAAGGAATCAGCCCCAGCATTTT	CASSFAGARNQPQHF
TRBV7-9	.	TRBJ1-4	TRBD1	TGTGCCAGCGGGGGCGACAGGGTGGAAAAACTGTTTTTT	CASGGDRVEKLFF
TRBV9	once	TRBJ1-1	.	TGTGCCAGCAGCCACGCTACCGGGGAACGAGTTGGGAACACTGAAGCTTTCTTT	CASSHATGERVGNTEAFF
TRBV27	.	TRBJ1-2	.	TGTGCCAGCAGTTTACGGGGGGGAAGCTATGGCTACACCTTC	CASSLRGGSYGYTF
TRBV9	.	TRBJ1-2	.	TGTGCCAGCAGCGTAGTGCCGGGGGACGGCTACACCTTC	CASSVVPGDGYTF
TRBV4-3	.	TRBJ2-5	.	TGCGCCAGCAGCCCACGAGGGAAGGGGGGAAGAGAGACCCAGTACTTC	CASSPRGKGGRETQYF
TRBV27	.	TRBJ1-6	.	TGTGCCAGCAGGCCTAGGGACTTTTATTCACCCCTCCACTTT	CASRPRDFYSPLHF
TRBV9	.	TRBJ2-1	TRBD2	TGTGCCAGCAGCGACCTAGCGGATGAGCAGTTCTTC	CASSDLADEQFF
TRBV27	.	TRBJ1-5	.	TGTGCCAGCAGTTTAGGGCGGAACAATCAGCCCCAGCATTTT	CASSLGRNNQPQHF